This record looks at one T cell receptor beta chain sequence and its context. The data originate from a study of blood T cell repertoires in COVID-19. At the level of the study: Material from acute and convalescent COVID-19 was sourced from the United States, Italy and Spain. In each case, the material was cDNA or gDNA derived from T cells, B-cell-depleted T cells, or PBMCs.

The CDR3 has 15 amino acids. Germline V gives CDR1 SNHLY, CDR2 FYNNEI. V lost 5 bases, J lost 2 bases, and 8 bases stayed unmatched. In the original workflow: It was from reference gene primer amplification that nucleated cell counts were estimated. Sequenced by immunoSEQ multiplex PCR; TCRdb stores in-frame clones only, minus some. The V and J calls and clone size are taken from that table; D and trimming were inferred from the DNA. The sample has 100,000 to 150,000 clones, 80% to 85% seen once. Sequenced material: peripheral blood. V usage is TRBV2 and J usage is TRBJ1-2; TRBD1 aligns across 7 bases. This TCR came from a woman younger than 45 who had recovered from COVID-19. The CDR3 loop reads CASSHPGQLNYGYTF. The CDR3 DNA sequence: TGTGCCAGCAGTCATCCGGGACAGCTAAACTATGGCTACACCTTC.